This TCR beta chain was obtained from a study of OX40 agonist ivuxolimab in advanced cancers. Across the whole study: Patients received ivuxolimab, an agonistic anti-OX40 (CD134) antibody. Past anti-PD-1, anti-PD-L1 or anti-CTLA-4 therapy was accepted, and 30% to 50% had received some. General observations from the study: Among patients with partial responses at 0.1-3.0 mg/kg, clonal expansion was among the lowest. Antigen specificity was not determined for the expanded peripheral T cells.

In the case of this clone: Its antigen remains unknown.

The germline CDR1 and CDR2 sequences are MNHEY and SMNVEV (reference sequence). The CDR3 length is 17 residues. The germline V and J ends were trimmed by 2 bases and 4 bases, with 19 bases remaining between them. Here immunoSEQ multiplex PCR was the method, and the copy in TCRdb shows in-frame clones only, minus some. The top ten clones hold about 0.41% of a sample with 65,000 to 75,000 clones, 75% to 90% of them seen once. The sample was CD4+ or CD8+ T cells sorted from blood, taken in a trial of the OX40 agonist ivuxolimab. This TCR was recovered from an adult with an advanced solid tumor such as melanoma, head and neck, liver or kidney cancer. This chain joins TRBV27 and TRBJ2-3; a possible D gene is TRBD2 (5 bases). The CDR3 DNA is TGTGCCAGCAGTTTAGGTGTTGGTCTCGGGAAGGCAGATACGCAGTATTTT. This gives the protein CASSLGVGLGKADTQYF.